The 30 T cell receptor beta chains given below trace back to one sample, sequenced in a study of brain metastases from non-small cell lung cancer. TCRdb's table, derived via immunoSEQ multiplex PCR, lists solely in-frame clones and lacks some. The table has roughly 3,600 clones, about nine tenths seen once; the top ten hold more than 2.5%. Sequencing used primary lung tumor tissue. The source is a donor aged 40 or over with non-small cell lung cancer.

The chain combines TRBV5-6 with TRBJ2-1; 9 bases are a match to TRBD1. J lost 6 bases, V lost 4 bases, and 8 bases had no gene match. CDR1 is SGHDT and CDR2 is YYEEEE in the germline V gene. This CDR3 has 15 residues. CDR3 nucleotides: TGTGCCAGCAGCGATGACAGGGGGATTTCCAATGAGCAGTTCTTC. Translating it yields CASSDDRGISNEQFF.

The chain combines TRBV5-5 with TRBJ2-3; tentatively, D is TRBD1 (6 bases). V lost 4 bases and J 0 bases, leaving 9 bases between the germline ends. Germline assignment: CDR1 SGHKS and CDR2 YYEKEE (reference sequence). This CDR3 is 14 amino acids long. The CDR3 coding sequence is TGTGCCAGCAGCGGAACAGGGAGCACAGATACGCAGTATTTT. This sequence encodes CASSGTGSTDTQYF.

This chain connects TRBV9 to TRBJ2-3; D is unclear. V was clipped by 0 bases and J by 2 bases, with 4 bases between them. The germline V gene encodes CDR1 SGDLS and CDR2 YYNGEE. The CDR3 has 13 residues. This CDR3 is CASSVAHTDTQYF. For the CDR3, the DNA is TGTGCCAGCAGCGTAGCCCACACAGATACGCAGTATTTT.

V usage is TRBV7-9 and J usage is TRBJ2-3; TRBD1 is a possible D gene (6 bases). Trimming shortened V by 5 bases and J by 9 bases, and 18 bases separated the two germline ends. The CDR3 is made up of 14 amino acids. Looked up from germline, CDR1 is SEHNR and CDR2 is FQNEAQ (reference sequence). The CDR3 sequence is CASSATGTPFTQYF. DNA for the CDR3: TGTGCCAGCAGCGCCACCGGGACACCTTTCACGCAGTATTTT. The complete variable domain, with remaining parts taken from reference TRBV7-9 and TRBJ2-3, reads DTGVSQNPRHKITKRGQNVTFRCDPISEHNRLYWYRQTLGQGPEFLTYFQNEAQLEKSRLLSDRFSAERPKGSFSTLEIQRTEQGDSAMYLCASSATGTPFTQYFGPGTRLTVL.

This rearrangement joins TRBV9 to TRBJ2-5; D remains ambiguous. Germline CDR1 SGDLS, CDR2 YYNGEE. The CDR3 length is 13 residues. The germline V and J ends were trimmed by 1 base and 5 bases, with 9 bases remaining between them. The DNA for the CDR3 is TGTGCCAGCAGCGTAAATCTGGGGGAGACCCAGTACTTC. The encoded protein is CASSVNLGETQYF.

J is TRBJ2-7 and V is TRBV12-3 or TRBV12-4, with D possibly matching TRBD1 (5 bases). This CDR3 has 12 residues. The V end was cut by 9 bases, the J end by 5 bases, with 14 bases between. CDR3 nucleotide sequence: TGTGCCAGTTCCTTGGGGCCGAACGAGCAGTACTTC. Its translation: CASSLGPNEQYF.

This clone has more than one count but fewer than ten. The chain couples TRBV27 to TRBJ1-1; no definite D call. The V gene's germline CDR1 is MNHEY and CDR2 SMNVEV (reference sequence). The length of the CDR3 is 11 residues. V dropped 6 bases and J dropped 7 bases, with 9 bases sitting between them. CDR3 coding DNA: TGTGCCAGCAGCATAGGAGGTGAAGCTTTCTTT. Protein product: CASSIGGEAFF.

The chain uses TRBV6-5 and TRBJ2-1; 7 positions match TRBD1. Germline assignment: CDR1 MNHEY and CDR2 SVGAGI. V shed 6 bases and J 5 bases; nucleotides not matched to a gene: 10. The CDR3 consists of 15 residues. The CDR3 is CASRQTGQINNEQFF. The CDR3 coding sequence is TGTGCCAGCAGGCAAACGGGACAGATAAACAATGAGCAGTTCTTC.

The rearrangement joins TRBV15 to TRBJ1-1, with 8 bases identical to TRBD1. CDR1 is LNHNV and CDR2 is YYDKDF in the germline V gene (reference sequence). The CDR3 runs to 14 residues. The junction had 3 bases not matched to a gene; V was cut back by 5 bases and J by 1 base. For the CDR3, the DNA is TGTGCCACCAGCCCAGACAGGGGGAACACTGAAGCTTTCTTT. It translates to CATSPDRGNTEAFF.

This clone occurred once. The chain has TRBV27 and TRBJ2-1; 15 nucleotides match TRBD2. This CDR3 has 18 residues. Looked up from germline, CDR1 is MNHEY and CDR2 is SMNVEV (reference sequence). The ends lost 2 bases at V and 2 bases at J; junction bases unmatched: 4. CDR3 coding DNA: TGTGCCAGCAGTTTAGATGGACTAGCGGGGGGGCCCTACAATGAGCAGTTCTTC. It is translated as CASSLDGLAGGPYNEQFF.

This chain links TRBV27 with TRBJ1-2, with 12 bases aligning to TRBD1. The CDR3 is 14 amino acids. Germline V gives CDR1 MNHEY, CDR2 SMNVEV (reference sequence). J was trimmed by 7 bases and V by 5 bases; bases with no gene match: 5. The CDR3: CASSPGQGAGGYTF. For the CDR3, the DNA is TGTGCCAGCAGTCCGGGACAGGGGGCAGGTGGCTACACCTTC.

The sample holds a few counts of this clone. The chain employs TRBV7-2 and TRBJ1-5; tentative D call: TRBD1 (6 bases). The CDR3 extends over 14 amino acids. The V and J ends lost 2 bases and 3 bases respectively, with 8 bases between them. Looked up from germline, CDR1 is SGHTA and CDR2 is FQGNSA. This chain's CDR3 is CASSLNRDNQPQHF. CDR3 bases: TGTGCCAGCAGCTTAAACAGGGACAATCAGCCCCAGCATTTT.

The gene calls are TRBV7-9 and TRBJ1-1, with a tentative D call TRBD1 (5 bases). V was clipped by 0 bases and J by 5 bases, with 10 bases between them. Germline CDR1 is SEHNR and CDR2 is FQNEAQ (reference sequence). This CDR3 is built from 14 residues. CDR3 in DNA: TGTGCCAGCAGCTTAGCCCAGGGCTTGACTGAAGCTTTCTTT. Translating it yields CASSLAQGLTEAFF.

This clone was observed a few times. The gene calls are TRBV27 and TRBJ2-1; D assignment may be TRBD1 or TRBD2 (5 bases each). The CDR3 loop spans 12 amino acids. CDR1 is MNHEY, CDR2 SMNVEV, per germline (reference sequence). The V gene lost 4 bases and the J gene lost 9 bases, with 10 bases spanning the gap. CDR3 in DNA: TGTGCCAGCAGTTCTCGGGGCAGTGAGCAGTTCTTC. Amino acid sequence: CASSSRGSEQFF.

The sample holds one count of this clone. The gene calls are TRBV7-8 and TRBJ1-2; 10 bases match TRBD1. The trim removed 1 base at V and 4 bases at J, leaving 6 bases unmatched. Germline V CDR1 and CDR2: SGHVS, FQNEAQ. The CDR3 is 16 residues long. The CDR3 sequence is CASSLGGTGEGYGYTF. Here the CDR3 DNA reads TGTGCCAGCAGCTTAGGCGGGACAGGGGAGGGCTATGGCTACACCTTC.

As for this clone: Germline is not matched at one junction end, which may reflect a read error. The genes are TRBV5-1 and TRBJ1-4; D ambiguous. This CDR3 contains 16 residues. Germline values: CDR1 SGHRS, CDR2 YFSETQ. The CDR3 nucleotides read TGCGCCAGTAGCTTGGTATCCAGGCCCGCTAATGAAAAACTGTTTTTT. It codes for CASSLVSRPANEKLFF.

V usage is TRBV4-1 and J usage is TRBJ1-5; D is possibly TRBD1 (6 bases). V lost 3 bases and J lost 1, with 10 bases in between. The CDR3 has 15 residues. Germline V gene sequence: CDR1 MGHRA, CDR2 YSYEKL. The CDR3 spells CASSHAQGSNQPQHF. Written as DNA, the CDR3 is TGCGCCAGCAGCCATGCACAGGGAAGCAATCAGCCCCAGCATTTT.

This clone came up once. As DNA, the CDR3 is TGTGCCAGCAGCGCGGACATGTACCAAGAGACCCAGTACTTC. This gives the protein CASSADMYQETQYF. The chain uses TRBV11-1 and TRBJ2-5; maybe TRBD1 (5 bases). From germline, CDR1 is SGHAT and CDR2 FQDESV (reference sequence). Trimming removed 5 bases at V and 0 bases at J, with 10 bases between. This CDR3 contains 14 residues. The full variable domain, its missing parts supplied by reference TRBV11-1 and TRBJ2-5, is EAEVAQSPRYKITEKSQAVAFWCDPISGHATLYWYRQILGQGPELLVQFQDESVVDDSQLPKDRFSAERLKGVDSTLKIQPAELGDSAMYLCASSADMYQETQYFGPGTRLLVL.

The chain joins TRBV6-5 to TRBJ1-6; possible D gene TRBD1, 6 bases. The CDR3 is 15 amino acids. Between the trimmed V and J ends, which lost 6 bases and 5 bases, there was a span of 14 bases. Germline V CDR1 and CDR2: MNHEY, SVGAGI. The CDR3 DNA reads as TGTGCCAGCAGCGTCCTCACAGGGAATAATTCACCCCTCCACTTT. Residues: CASSVLTGNNSPLHF.

This clone was counted once. This chain joins TRBV6-2 or TRBV6-3 and TRBJ2-7; 8 bases agree with TRBD1. Germline V gene data show CDR1 as MNHEY and CDR2 as SVGEGT. J lost 5 bases, V lost 3 bases, and 12 bases had no gene match. This CDR3 is 16 amino acids long. CDR3 amino acids: CASSYPPDRAHDEQYF. DNA of the CDR3: TGTGCCAGCAGTTATCCACCGGACAGGGCTCACGACGAGCAGTACTTC.

This chain connects TRBV5-3 to TRBJ2-1, with D tentatively TRBD2 (6 bases). TRBV5-3 is reported as an ORF; its role is uncertain. V dropped 2 bases and J dropped 5 bases, with 20 bases sitting between them. The CDR3 loop spans 17 amino acids. The CDR3, as DNA: TGTGCCAGAAGCTTCAGACCCGGGACTCGGATCCACAATGAGCAGTTCTTC. Protein: CARSFRPGTRIHNEQFF.

The chain is built from TRBV6-1 and TRBJ2-1; TRBD1 matches 8 bases. Germline assignment: CDR1 MNHNS and CDR2 SASEGT. V was pared by 2 bases and J by 5 bases, with 14 bases of the junction left unmatched. CDR3 length equals 18 residues. The CDR3 reads CASSEFFTAGGANNEQFF. CDR3 bases: TGTGCCAGCAGTGAATTTTTTACGGCAGGGGGCGCTAACAATGAGCAGTTCTTC.

This chain connects TRBV6-5 to TRBJ1-2; D is possibly TRBD1 (6 bases). Between the trimmed V and J ends, which lost 4 bases and 5 bases, there was a span of 11 bases. This CDR3 contains 13 residues. Germline V lookup: CDR1 MNHEY, CDR2 SVGAGI. CDR3 DNA: TGTGCCAGCAGTTTAACCGGGACATATGGCTACACCTTC. Translating gives CASSLTGTYGYTF.

The chain links TRBV5-6 to TRBJ2-5; weak D call: TRBD1 (6 bases). Germline lookup yields CDR1 SGHDT and CDR2 YYEEEE. Trimming removed 2 bases from V and 4 bases from J, with 9 bases in between. CDR3 length: 13 residues. The chain's CDR3 is CASSFKQGETQYF. The CDR3 DNA sequence: TGTGCCAGCAGCTTCAAACAGGGAGAGACCCAGTACTTC.

The V and J genes are TRBV10-3 and TRBJ1-5; 9 nucleotides line up with TRBD1. Germline-derived CDR1 and CDR2 are ENHRY and SYGVKD. J was trimmed by 0 bases and V by 8 bases; bases with no gene match: 8. The CDR3 is 16 residues long. The CDR3 loop is CAIGTGKGGSNQPQHF. Written as DNA, the CDR3 is TGTGCCATCGGGACAGGGAAGGGTGGTAGCAATCAGCCCCAGCATTTT.

This chain uses TRBV6-6 with TRBJ1-5; the D is unclear. V was clipped by 2 bases and J by 1 base, with 9 bases between them. The germline V gene has CDR1 MNHNY and CDR2 SVGAGI (reference sequence). This CDR3 spans 15 amino acids. The chain's CDR3 is CASSYRVESNQPQHF. CDR3 bases: TGTGCCAGCAGTTACAGGGTCGAGAGCAATCAGCCCCAGCATTTT.

The table lists this clone with a few counts. The J gene is TRBJ2-2, the V gene TRBV5-6, with TRBD2 as a possible D gene (5 bases). Germline lookup yields CDR1 SGHDT and CDR2 YYEEEE. V was clipped by 4 bases and J by 4 bases, with 11 bases between them. This CDR3 is 14 amino acids long. DNA of the CDR3: TGTGCCAGCAGCCTGGAGGTAGGCACCGGGGAGCTGTTTTTT. Translation: CASSLEVGTGELFF. The full variable domain, in which reference TRBV5-6 and TRBJ2-2 provide the parts outside the CDR3, is DAGVTQSPTHLIKTRGQQVTLRCSPKSGHDTVSWYQQALGQGPQFIFQYYEEEERQRGNFPDRFSGHQFPNYSSELNVNALLLGDSALYLCASSLEVGTGELFFGEGSRLTVL.

In regard to this clone: The junction and the germline gene differ at one end; a read error may be behind it. This chain uses TRBV12-3 or TRBV12-4 with TRBJ1-2; the D is unclear. CDR3 size: 13 residues. The CDR3 region has the DNA TGTGTCAGCAGTTCTTCTACTGACTATGGCTATACCTTC. Protein sequence: CVSSSSTDYGYTF.

The V and J genes are TRBV30 and TRBJ1-1, with 9 bases aligning to TRBD1. Looked up from germline, CDR1 is GTSNPN and CDR2 is SVGIG (reference sequence). The CDR3 contains 16 residues. The junction had 17 bases not matched to a gene; V was cut back by 3 bases and J by 9 bases. CDR3 in amino acids: CAWRPPTPGTGSKAFF. The CDR3 region has the DNA TGTGCCTGGAGGCCCCCCACGCCAGGGACAGGGAGTAAAGCTTTCTTT.

The gene calls are TRBV5-8 and TRBJ1-2; weak D call: TRBD1 (6 bases). The CDR3 spans 16 residues. The ends were cut back, 2 bases at V and 0 bases at J, with 14 bases in the middle. Germline V gene lookup returns CDR1 SGHTS and CDR2 YDEGEE. The CDR3 region has the DNA TGTGCCAGCAGCTTTCCCAGACAGGCTACTAACTATGGCTACACCTTC. This translates into CASSFPRQATNYGYTF.